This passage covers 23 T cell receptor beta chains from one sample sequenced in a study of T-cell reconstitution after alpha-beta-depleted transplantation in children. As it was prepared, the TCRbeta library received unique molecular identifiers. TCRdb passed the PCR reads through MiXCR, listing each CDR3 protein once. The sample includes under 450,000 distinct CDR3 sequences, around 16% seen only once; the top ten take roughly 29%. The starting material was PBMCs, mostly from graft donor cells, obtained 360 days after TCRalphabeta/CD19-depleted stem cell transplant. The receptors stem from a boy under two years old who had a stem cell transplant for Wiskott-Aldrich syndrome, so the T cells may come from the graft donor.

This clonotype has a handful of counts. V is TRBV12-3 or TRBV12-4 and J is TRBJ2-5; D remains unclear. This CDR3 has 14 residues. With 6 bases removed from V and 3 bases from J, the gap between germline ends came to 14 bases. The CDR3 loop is CASRVRESEETQYF. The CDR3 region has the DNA TGTGCCAGCAGGGTCCGTGAGTCAGAAGAGACCCAGTACTTC.

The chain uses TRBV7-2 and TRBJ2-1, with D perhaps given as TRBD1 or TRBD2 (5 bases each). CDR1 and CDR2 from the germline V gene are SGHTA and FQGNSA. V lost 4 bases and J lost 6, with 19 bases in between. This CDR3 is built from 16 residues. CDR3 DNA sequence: TGTGCCAGCAGCTCTGGGACGGCTCTCCTTGGCAATGAGCAGTTCTTC. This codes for CASSSGTALLGNEQFF.

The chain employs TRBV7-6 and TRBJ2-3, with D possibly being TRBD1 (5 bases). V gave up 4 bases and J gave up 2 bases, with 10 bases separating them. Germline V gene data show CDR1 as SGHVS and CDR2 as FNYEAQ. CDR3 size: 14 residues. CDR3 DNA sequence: TGTGCCAGCAGCTACAGCAGGGCCACAGATACGCAGTATTTT. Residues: CASSYSRATDTQYF.

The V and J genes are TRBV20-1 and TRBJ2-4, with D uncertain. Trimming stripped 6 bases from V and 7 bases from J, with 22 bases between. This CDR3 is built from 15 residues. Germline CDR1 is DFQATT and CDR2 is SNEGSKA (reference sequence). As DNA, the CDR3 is TGCAGTGCCAGGCCAAGGCCCCCCCCAGAGAACATTCAGTACTTC. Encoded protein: CSARPRPPPENIQYF.

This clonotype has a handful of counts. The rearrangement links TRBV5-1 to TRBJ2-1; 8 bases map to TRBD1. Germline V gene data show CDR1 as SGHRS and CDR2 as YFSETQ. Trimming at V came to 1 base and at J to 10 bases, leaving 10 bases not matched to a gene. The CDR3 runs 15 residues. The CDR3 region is CASSLKPGGLREQFF. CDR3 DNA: TGCGCCAGCAGCTTGAAACCAGGGGGCCTGAGGGAGCAGTTCTTC.

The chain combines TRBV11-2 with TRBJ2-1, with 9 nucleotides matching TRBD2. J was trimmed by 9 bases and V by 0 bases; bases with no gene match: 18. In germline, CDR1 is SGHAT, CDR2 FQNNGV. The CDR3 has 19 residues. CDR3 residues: CASSLDPPPSSGAWGEQFF. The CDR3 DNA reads TGTGCCAGCAGCTTAGATCCTCCCCCCTCTAGCGGGGCTTGGGGTGAGCAGTTCTTC.

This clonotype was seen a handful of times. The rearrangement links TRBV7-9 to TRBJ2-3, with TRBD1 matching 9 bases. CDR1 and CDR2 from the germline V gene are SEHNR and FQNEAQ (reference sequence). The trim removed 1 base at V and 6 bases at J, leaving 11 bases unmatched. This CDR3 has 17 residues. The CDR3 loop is CASSLVFSDRGKDTQYF. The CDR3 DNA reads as TGTGCCAGCAGCTTAGTATTTTCGGACAGGGGCAAGGATACGCAGTATTTT.

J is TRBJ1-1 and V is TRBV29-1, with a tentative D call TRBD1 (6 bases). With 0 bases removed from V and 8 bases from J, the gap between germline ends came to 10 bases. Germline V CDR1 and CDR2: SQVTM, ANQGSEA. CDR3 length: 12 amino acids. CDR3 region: CSVEDPGTEAFF. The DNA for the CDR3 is TGCAGCGTTGAAGATCCGGGGACAGAAGCTTTCTTT.

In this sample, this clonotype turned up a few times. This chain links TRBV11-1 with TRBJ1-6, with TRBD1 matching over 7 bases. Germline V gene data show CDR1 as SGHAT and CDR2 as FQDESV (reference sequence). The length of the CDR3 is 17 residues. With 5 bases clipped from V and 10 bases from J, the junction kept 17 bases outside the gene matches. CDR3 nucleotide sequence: TGTGCCAGCAGCCATCCTCCTGACAGGGTACTGAAGTCACCCCTCCACTTT. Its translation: CASSHPPDRVLKSPLHF.

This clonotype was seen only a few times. This chain's CDR3 is CASRTGTMNTEAFF. CDR3 nucleotides: TGCGCCAGCAGGACAGGGACTATGAACACTGAAGCTTTCTTT. The chain couples TRBV5-1 to TRBJ1-1; 7 nucleotides line up with TRBD1. The CDR3 has 14 amino acids. J gave up 0 bases and V 5 bases, and 4 bases lay outside the gene matches. CDR1 is SGHRS and CDR2 is YFSETQ in the germline V gene.

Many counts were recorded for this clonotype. This chain's CDR3 is CASSFVSGANVLTF. DNA of the CDR3: TGTGCCAGCAGCTTCGTCTCTGGGGCCAACGTCCTGACTTTC. The V and J genes are TRBV11-2 and TRBJ2-6; D not resolved. The CDR3 runs 14 residues. Germline CDR1 reads SGHAT; CDR2 reads FQNNGV. Trimming left V 3 bases short and J 0 bases short, with 3 bases between.

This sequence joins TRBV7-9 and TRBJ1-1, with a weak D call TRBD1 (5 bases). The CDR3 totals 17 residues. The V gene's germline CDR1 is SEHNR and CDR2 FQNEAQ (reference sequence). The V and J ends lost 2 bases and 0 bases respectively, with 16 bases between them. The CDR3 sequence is CASSLMCGGALNTEAFF. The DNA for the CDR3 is TGTGCCAGCAGCTTAATGTGTGGGGGAGCTTTGAACACTGAAGCTTTCTTT.

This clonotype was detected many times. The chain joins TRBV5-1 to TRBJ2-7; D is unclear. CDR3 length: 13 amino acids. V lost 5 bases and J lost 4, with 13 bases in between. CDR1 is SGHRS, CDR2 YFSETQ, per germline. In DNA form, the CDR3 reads TGCGCCAGCAGTTATCACGGTCAATACGAGCAGTACTTC. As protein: CASSYHGQYEQYF.

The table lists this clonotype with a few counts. The CDR3 is CASSIYQGAKNTGELFF. The DNA of the CDR3 is TGTGCCAGCAGTATATATCAGGGGGCGAAAAACACCGGGGAGCTGTTTTTT. This chain links TRBV28 with TRBJ2-2, with 8 bases that match TRBD1. Germline assignment: CDR1 MDHEN and CDR2 SYDVKM. CDR3 length equals 17 residues. Trimming took 5 bases from V and 2 from J; bases not matched to a gene: 10.

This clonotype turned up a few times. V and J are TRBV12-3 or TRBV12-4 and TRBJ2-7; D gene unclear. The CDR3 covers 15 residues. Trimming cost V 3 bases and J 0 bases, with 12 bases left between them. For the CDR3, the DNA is TGTGCCAGCAGTTTGGGCATTATACTCTCCTACGAGCAGTACTTC. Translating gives CASSLGIILSYEQYF.

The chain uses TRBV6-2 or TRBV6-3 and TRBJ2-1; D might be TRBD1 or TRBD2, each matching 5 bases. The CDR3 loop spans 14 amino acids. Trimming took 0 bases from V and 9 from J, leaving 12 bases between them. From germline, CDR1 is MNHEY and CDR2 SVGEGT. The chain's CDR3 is CASSYSGTISEQFF. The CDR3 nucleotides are TGTGCCAGCAGTTACTCTGGGACGATAAGTGAGCAGTTCTTC.

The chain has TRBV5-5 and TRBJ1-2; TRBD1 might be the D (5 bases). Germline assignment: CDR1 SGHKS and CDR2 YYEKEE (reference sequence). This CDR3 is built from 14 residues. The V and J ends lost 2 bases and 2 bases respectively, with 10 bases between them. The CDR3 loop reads CASSFTGLNYGYTF. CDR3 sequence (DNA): TGTGCCAGCAGCTTCACAGGATTAAACTATGGCTACACCTTC. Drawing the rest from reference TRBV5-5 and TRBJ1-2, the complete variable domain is DAGVTQSPTHLIKTRGQQVTLRCSPISGHKSVSWYQQVLGQGPQFIFQYYEKEERGRGNFPDRFSARQFPNYSSELNVNALLLGDSALYLCASSFTGLNYGYTFGSGTRLTVV.

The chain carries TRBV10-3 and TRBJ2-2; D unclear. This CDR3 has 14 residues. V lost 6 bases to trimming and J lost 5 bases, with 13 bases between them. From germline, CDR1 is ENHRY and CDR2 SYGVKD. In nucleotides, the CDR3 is TGTGCCATCAGCCAACAAATCCGGACCGGGGAGCTGTTTTTT. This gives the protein CAISQQIRTGELFF.

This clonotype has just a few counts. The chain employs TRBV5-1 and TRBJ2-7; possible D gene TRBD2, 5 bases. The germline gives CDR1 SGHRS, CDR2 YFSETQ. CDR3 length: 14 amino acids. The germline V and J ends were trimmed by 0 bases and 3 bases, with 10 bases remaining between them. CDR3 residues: CASSLGLINYEQYF. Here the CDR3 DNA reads TGCGCCAGCAGCTTGGGACTAATTAACTACGAGCAGTACTTC.

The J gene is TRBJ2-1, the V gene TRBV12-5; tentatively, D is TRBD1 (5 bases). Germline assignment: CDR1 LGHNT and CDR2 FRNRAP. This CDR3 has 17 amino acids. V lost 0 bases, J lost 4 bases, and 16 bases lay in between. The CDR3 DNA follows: TGTGCTAGTGGTTTGGTAGTGAGTGAAGGGGTTTACAATGAGCAGTTCTTC. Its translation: CASGLVVSEGVYNEQFF.

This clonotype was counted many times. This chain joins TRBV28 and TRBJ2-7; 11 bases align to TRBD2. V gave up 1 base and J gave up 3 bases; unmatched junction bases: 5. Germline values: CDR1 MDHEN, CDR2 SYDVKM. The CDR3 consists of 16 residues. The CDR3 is CASSLYGLAGLYEQYF. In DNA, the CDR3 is TGTGCCAGCAGTTTATATGGACTAGCGGGCCTCTACGAGCAGTACTTC.

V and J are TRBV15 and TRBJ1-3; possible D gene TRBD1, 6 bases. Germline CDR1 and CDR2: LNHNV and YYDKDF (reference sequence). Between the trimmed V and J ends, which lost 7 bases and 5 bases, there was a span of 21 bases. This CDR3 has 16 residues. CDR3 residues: CATNTKGGLCRNTIYF. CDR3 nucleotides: TGTGCCACCAACACGAAGGGGGGGCTCTGTAGAAACACCATATATTTT. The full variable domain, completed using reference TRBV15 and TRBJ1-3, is DAMVIQNPRYQVTQFGKPVTLSCSQTLNHNVMYWYQQKSSQAPKLLFHYYDKDFNNEADTPDNFQSRRPNTSFCFLDIRSPGLGDTAMYLCATNTKGGLCRNTIYFGEGSWLTVV.

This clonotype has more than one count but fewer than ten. CDR3 nucleotides: TGCAGCTCCAGCGGACTAGCGGAGACCCAGTACTTC. Translated, it gives CSSSGLAETQYF. This chain links TRBV29-1 with TRBJ2-5; 9 nucleotides agree with TRBD2. Trimming cost V 8 bases and J 5 bases; bases outside gene matches: 6. This CDR3 is 12 amino acids long. Per germline, CDR1 SQVTM and CDR2 ANQGSEA.